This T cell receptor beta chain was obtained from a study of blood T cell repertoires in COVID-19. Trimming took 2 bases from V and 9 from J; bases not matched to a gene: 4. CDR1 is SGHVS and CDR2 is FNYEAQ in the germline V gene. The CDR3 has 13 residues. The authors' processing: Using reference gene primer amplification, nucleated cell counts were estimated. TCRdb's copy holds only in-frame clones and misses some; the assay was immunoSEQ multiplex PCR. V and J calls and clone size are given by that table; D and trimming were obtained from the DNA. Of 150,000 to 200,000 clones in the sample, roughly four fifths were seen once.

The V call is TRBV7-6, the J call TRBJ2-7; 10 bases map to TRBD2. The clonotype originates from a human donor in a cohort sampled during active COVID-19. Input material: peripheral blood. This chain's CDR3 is CASSLLAGEGQYF. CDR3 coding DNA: TGTGCCAGCAGCTTACTAGCGGGAGAGGGGCAGTACTTC.